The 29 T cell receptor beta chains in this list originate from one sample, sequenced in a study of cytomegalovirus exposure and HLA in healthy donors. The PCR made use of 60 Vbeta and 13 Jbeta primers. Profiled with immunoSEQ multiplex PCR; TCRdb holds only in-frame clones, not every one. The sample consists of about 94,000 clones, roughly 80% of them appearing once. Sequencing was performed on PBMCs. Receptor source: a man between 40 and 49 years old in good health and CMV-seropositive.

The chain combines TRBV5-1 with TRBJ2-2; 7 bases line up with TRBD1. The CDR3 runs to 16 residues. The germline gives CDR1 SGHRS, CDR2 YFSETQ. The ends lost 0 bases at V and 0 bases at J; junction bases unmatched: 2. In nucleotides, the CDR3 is TGCGCCAGCAGCTTGGAGGGGGCACCGAACACCGGGGAGCTGTTTTTT. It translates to CASSLEGAPNTGELFF.

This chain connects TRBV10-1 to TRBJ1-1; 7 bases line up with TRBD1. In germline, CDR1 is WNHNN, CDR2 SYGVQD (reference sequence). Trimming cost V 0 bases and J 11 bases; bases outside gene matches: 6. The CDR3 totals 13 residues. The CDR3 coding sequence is TGCGCCAGCAGTGAGTCCGACAGGGTTGGGGCTTTCTTT. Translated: CASSESDRVGAFF.

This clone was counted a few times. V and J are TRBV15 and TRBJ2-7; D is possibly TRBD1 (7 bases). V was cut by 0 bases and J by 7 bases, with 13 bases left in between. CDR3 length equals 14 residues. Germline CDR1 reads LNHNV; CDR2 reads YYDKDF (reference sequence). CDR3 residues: CATSREGRGREQYF. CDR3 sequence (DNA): TGTGCCACCAGCAGAGAGGGCAGGGGGAGGGAGCAGTACTTC.

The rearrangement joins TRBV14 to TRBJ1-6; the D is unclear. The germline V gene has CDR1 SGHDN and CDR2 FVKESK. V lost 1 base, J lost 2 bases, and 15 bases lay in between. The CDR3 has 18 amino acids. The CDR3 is CASSQGAGTAPYNSPLHF. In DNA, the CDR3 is TGTGCCAGCAGCCAAGGTGCGGGAACGGCCCCCTATAATTCACCCCTCCACTTT.

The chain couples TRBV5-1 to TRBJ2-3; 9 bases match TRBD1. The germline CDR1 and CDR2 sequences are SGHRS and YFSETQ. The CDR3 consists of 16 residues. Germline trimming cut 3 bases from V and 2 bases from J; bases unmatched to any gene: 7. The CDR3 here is CASSWAGQGATDTQYF. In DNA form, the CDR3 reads TGCGCCAGCAGCTGGGCGGGACAGGGAGCCACAGATACGCAGTATTTT.

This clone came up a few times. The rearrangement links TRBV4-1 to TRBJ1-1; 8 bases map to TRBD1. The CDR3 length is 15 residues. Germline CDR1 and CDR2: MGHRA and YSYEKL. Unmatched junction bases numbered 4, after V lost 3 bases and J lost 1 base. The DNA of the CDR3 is TGCGCCAGCAGCCACACAACAGGGGGGAACACTGAAGCTTTCTTT. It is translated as CASSHTTGGNTEAFF.

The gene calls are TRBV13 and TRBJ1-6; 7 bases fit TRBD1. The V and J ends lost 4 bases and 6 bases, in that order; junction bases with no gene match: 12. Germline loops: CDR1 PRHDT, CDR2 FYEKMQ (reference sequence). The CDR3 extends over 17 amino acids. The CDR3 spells CASSSVRGLNVNSPLHF. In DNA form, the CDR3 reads TGTGCCAGCAGCTCCGTAAGGGGGCTGAATGTTAATTCACCCCTCCACTTT.

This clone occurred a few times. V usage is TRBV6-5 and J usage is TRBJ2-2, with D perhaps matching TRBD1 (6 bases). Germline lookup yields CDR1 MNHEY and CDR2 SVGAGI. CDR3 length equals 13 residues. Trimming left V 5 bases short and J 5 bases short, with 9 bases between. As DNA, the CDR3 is TGTGCCAGCAGTCGCACAGGGACCGGGGAGCTGTTTTTT. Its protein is CASSRTGTGELFF.

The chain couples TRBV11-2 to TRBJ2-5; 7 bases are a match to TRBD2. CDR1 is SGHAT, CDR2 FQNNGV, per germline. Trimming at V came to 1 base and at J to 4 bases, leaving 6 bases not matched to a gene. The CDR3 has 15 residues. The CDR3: CASSLGGTKAETQYF. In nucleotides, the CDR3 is TGTGCCAGCAGCTTAGGGGGGACTAAGGCAGAGACCCAGTACTTC.

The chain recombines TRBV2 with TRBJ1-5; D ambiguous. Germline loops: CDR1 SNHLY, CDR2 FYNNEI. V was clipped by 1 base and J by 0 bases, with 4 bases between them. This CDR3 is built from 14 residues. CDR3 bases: TGTGCCAGCAGTGAAGATAGTAGCAATCAGCCCCAGCATTTT. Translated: CASSEDSSNQPQHF.

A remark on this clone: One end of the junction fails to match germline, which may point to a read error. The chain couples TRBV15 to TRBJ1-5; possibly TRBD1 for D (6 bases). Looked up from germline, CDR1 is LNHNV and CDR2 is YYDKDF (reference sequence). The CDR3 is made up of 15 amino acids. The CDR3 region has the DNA TGTGCCACCAGGAGAGGGGGGGGCGCGGGTCAGCCCCAGCATTTT. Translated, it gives CATRRGGGAGQPQHF. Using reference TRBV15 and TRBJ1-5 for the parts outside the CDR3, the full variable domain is DAMVIQNPRYQVTQFGKPVTLSCSQTLNHNVMYWYQQKSSQAPKLLFHYYDKDFNNEADTPDNFQSRRPNTSFCFLDIRSPGLGDTAMYLCATRRGGGAGQPQHFGDGTRLSIL.

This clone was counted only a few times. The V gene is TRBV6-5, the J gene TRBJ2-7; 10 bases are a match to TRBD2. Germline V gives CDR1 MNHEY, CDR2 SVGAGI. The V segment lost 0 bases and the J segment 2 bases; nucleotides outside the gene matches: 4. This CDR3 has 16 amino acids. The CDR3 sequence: CASSYSLLAGAYEQYF. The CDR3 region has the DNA TGTGCCAGCAGTTACTCGCTTCTAGCGGGGGCCTACGAGCAGTACTTC.

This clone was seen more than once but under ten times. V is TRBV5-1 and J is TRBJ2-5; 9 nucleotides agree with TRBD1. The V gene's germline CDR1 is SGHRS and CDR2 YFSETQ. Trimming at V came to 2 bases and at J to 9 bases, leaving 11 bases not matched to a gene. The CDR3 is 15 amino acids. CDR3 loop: CASSLQGAGDMSQYF. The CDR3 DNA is TGCGCCAGCAGCTTACAGGGGGCGGGGGATATGTCCCAGTACTTC.

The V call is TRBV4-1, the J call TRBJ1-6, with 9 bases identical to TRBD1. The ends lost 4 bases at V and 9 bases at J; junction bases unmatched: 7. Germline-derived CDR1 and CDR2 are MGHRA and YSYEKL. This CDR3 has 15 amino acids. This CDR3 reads CASSRSGQGSSPLHF. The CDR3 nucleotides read TGCGCCAGCAGCCGAAGCGGACAGGGGAGTTCACCCCTCCACTTT.

This CDR3 is CASSTGTGEFLQYF. The CDR3 DNA reads as TGTGCCAGCAGCACCGGGACAGGGGAATTCCTGCAGTACTTC. V usage is TRBV7-6 and J usage is TRBJ2-7; 10 bases are a match to TRBD1. The CDR3 is 14 amino acids. Germline V gives CDR1 SGHVS, CDR2 FNYEAQ. V dropped 5 bases and J dropped 9; count of bases not matched to a gene: 10.

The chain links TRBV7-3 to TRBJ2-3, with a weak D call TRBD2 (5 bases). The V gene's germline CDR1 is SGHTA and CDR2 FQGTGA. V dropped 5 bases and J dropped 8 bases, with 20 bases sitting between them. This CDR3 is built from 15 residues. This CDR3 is CASSPAPRAQFTQYF. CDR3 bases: TGTGCCAGCAGCCCGGCCCCGAGGGCGCAATTTACGCAGTATTTT.

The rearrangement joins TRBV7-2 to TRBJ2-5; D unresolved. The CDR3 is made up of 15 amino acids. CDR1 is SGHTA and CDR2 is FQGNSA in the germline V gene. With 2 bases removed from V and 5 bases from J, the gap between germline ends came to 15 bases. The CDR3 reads CASSLSRSVGETQYF. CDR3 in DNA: TGTGCCAGCAGCTTATCGAGGTCGGTTGGGGAGACCCAGTACTTC.

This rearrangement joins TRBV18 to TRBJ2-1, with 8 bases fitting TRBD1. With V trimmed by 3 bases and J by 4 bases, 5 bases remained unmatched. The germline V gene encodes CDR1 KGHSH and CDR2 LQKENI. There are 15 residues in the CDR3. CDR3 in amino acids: CASSPLTGEYNEQFF. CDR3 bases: TGTGCCAGCTCACCTCTGACAGGGGAGTACAATGAGCAGTTCTTC.

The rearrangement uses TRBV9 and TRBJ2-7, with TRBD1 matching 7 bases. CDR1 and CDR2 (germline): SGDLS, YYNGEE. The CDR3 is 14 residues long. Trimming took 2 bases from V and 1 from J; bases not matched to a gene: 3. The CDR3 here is CASSVTGFSYEQYF. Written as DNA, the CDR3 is TGTGCCAGCAGCGTGACAGGGTTTTCCTACGAGCAGTACTTC. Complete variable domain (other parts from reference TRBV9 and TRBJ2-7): DSGVTQTPKHLITATGQRVTLRCSPRSGDLSVYWYQQSLDQGLQFLIQYYNGEERAKGNILERFSAQQFPDLHSELNLSSLELGDSALYFCASSVTGFSYEQYFGPGTRLTVT.

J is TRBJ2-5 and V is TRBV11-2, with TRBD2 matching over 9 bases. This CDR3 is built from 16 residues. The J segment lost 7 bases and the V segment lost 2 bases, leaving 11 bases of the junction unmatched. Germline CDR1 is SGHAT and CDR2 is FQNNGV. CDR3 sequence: CASSLFVAGAPGTQYF. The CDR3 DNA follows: TGTGCCAGCAGCTTATTCGTAGCGGGGGCTCCAGGGACCCAGTACTTC.

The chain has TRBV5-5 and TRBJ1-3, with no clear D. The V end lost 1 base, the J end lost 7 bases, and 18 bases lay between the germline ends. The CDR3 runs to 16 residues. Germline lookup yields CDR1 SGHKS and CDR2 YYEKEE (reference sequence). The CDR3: CASSLTTRPVGNTIYF. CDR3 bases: TGTGCCAGCAGCTTGACGACCCGGCCGGTCGGGAACACCATATATTTT.

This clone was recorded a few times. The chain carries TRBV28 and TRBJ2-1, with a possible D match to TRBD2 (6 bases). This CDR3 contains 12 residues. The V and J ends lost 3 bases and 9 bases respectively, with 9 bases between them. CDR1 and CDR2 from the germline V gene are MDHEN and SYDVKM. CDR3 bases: TGTGCCAGCAGTTTGATCGGGGGTGAGCAGTTCTTC. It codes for CASSLIGGEQFF.

For the CDR3, the DNA is TGTGCCAGCAGTTACCCGACAGGGGGTGGGGACGAGCAGTACTTC. Translation gives CASSYPTGGGDEQYF. The genes are TRBV28 and TRBJ2-7; TRBD1 agrees at 9 bases. The CDR3 runs to 15 residues. The trim removed 4 bases at V and 5 bases at J, leaving 9 bases unmatched. CDR1 is MDHEN, CDR2 SYDVKM, per germline.

Written as DNA, the CDR3 is TGTGCCAGCACCTCCCTCGCGGGCACAGATACGCAGTATTTT. Encoded protein: CASTSLAGTDTQYF. This chain links TRBV6-5 with TRBJ2-3; unclear D gene. Germline V lookup: CDR1 MNHEY, CDR2 SVGAGI. This CDR3 has 14 residues. The germline V and J ends were trimmed by 7 bases and 1 base, with 12 bases remaining between them.

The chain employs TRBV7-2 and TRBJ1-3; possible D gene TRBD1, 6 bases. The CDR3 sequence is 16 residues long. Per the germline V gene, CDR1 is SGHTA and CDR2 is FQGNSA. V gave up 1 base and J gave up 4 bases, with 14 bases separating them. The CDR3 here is CASSLGGGARGNTIYF. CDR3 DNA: TGTGCCAGCAGCTTAGGTGGGGGCGCGCGGGGAAACACCATATATTTT.

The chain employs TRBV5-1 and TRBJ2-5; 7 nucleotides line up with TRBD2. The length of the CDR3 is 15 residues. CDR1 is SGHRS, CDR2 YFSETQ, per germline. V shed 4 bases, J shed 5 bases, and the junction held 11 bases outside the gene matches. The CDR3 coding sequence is TGCGCCAGCAGCATCTGGGGGGGGGTCGGGGAGACCCAGTACTTC. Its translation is CASSIWGGVGETQYF. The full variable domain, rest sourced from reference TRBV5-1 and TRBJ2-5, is KAGVTQTPRYLIKTRGQQVTLSCSPISGHRSVSWYQQTPGQGLQFLFEYFSETQRNKGNFPGRFSGRQFSNSRSEMNVSTLELGDSALYLCASSIWGGVGETQYFGPGTRLLVL.

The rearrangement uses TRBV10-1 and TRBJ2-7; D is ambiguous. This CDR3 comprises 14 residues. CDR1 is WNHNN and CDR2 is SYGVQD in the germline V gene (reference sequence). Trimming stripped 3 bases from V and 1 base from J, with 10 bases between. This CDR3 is CASSDARRSYEQYF. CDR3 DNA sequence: TGCGCCAGCAGTGATGCCCGTCGGTCCTACGAGCAGTACTTC.

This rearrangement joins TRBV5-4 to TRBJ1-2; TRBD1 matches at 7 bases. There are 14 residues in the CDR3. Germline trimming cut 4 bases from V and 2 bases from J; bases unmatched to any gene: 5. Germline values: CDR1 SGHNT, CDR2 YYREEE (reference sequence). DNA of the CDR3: TGTGCCAGCAGCGTCATGGGACAGAACTATGGCTACACCTTC. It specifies CASSVMGQNYGYTF.

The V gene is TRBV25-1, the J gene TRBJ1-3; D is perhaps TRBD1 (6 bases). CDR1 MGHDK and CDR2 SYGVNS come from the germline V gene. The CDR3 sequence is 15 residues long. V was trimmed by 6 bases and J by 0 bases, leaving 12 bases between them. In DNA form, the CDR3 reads TGTGCCAGCAGGGAGACAGGAGTCTCTGGAAACACCATATATTTT. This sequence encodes CASRETGVSGNTIYF.